This T cell receptor beta chain was documented in a study of cytomegalovirus exposure and HLA in healthy donors. V lost 1 base to trimming and J lost 9 bases, with 13 bases between them. The CDR3 totals 14 residues. Germline CDR1 is LNHNV and CDR2 is YYDKDF (reference sequence). Primers for the PCR totalled 60 Vbeta and 13 Jbeta. Some clones are missing from TCRdb's copy, which holds only in-frame ones; the method was immunoSEQ multiplex PCR. This table lists 35,000 to 50,000 clones. The V call is TRBV15, the J call TRBJ2-1; the D gene is possibly TRBD1 (6 bases). The sequence came from a woman aged 25 to 39 in good health and CMV-seropositive. Input material: PBMCs. The DNA of the CDR3 is TGTGCCACCAGCAGAGTGAGGGGGTTCCGTGAGCAGTTCTTC. As protein: CATSRVRGFREQFF.